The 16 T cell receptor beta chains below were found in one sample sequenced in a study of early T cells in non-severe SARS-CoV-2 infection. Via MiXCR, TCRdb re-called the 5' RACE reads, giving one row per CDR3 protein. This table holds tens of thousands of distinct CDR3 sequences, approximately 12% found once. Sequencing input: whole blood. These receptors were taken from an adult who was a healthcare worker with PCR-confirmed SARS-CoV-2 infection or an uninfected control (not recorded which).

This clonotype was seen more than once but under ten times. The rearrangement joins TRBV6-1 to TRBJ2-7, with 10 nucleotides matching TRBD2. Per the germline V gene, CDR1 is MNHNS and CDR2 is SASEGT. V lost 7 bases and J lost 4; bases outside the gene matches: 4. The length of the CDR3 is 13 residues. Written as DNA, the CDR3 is TGTGCCAGCACGAGCGGGAGGGAGTACGAGCAGTACTTC. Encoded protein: CASTSGREYEQYF.

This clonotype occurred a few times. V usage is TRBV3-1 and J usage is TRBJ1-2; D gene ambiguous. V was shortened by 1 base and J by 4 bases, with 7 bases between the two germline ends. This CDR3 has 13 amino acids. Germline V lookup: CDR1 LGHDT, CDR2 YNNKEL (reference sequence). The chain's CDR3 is CASSQGKVYGYTF. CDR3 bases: TGTGCCAGCAGCCAAGGGAAGGTCTATGGCTACACCTTC.

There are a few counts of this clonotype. The CDR3 region has the DNA TGCAGCGCCACCCATTTGGCCCAAGAGACCCAGTACTTC. The encoded protein is CSATHLAQETQYF. V is TRBV29-1 and J is TRBJ2-5; D is uncertain. V shed 7 bases and J shed 1 base, with 13 bases lying between them. The CDR3 contains 13 residues. Germline CDR1 is SQVTM and CDR2 is ANQGSEA.

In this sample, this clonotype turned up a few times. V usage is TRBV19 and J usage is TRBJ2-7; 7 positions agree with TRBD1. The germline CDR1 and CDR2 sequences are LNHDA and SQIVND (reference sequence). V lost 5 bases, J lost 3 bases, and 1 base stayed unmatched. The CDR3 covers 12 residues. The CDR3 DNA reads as TGTGCCAGTAGTCACAGGGGCTACGAGCAGTACTTC. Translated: CASSHRGYEQYF.

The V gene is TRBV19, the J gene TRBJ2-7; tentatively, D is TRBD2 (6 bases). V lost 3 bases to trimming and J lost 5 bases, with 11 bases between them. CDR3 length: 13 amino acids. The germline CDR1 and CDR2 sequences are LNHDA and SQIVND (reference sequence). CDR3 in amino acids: CASSILSGDEQYF. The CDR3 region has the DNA TGTGCCAGTAGTATCCTGTCGGGGGACGAGCAGTACTTC.

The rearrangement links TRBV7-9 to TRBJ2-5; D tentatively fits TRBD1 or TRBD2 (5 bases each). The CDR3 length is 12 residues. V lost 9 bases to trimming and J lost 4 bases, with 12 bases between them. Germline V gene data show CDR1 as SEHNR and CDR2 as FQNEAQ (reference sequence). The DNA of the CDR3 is TGTGCCAGTCAAAGGGACGCAGAGACCCAGTACTTC. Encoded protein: CASQRDAETQYF.

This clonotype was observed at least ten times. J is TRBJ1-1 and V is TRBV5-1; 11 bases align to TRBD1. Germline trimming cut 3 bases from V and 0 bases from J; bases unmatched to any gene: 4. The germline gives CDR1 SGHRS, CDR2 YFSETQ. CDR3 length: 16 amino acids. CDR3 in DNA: TGCGCCAGCAGCTCCCAGGACAGGGGGCTGAACACTGAAGCTTTCTTT. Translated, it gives CASSSQDRGLNTEAFF.

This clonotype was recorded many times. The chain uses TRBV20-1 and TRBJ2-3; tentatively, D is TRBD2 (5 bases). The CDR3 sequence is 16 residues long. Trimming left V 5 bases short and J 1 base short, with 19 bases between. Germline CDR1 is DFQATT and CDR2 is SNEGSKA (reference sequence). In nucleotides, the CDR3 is TGCAGTGCTGCGAGCTCCCGGGAATTACGCACAGATACGCAGTATTTT. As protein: CSAASSRELRTDTQYF.

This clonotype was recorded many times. The CDR3 coding sequence is TGTGCCAGCAGCCCCAATTATATAAACTGCGAGCAGTACTTC. Protein: CASSPNYINCEQYF. This chain connects TRBV7-8 to TRBJ2-7; D gene ambiguous. V lost 5 bases and J 6 bases, leaving 17 bases between the germline ends. This CDR3 region has 14 residues. Germline CDR1 reads SGHVS; CDR2 reads FQNEAQ.

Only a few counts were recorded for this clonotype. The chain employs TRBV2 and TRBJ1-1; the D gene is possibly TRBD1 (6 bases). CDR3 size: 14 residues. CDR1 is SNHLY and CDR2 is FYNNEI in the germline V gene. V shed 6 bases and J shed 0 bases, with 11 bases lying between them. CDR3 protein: CASREDSMNTEAFF. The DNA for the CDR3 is TGTGCCAGCAGGGAGGACAGCATGAACACTGAAGCTTTCTTT.

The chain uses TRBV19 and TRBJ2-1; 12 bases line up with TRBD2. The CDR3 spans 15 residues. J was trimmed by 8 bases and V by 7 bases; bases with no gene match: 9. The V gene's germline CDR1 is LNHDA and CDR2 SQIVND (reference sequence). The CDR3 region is CASIETSGSLDEQFF. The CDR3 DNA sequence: TGTGCCAGTATCGAGACTAGCGGGAGTTTGGATGAGCAGTTCTTC. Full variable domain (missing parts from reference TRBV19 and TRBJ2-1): DGGITQSPKYLFRKEGQNVTLSCEQNLNHDAMYWYRQDPGQGLRLIYYSQIVNDFQKGDIAEGYSVSREKKESFPLTVTSAQKNPTAFYLCASIETSGSLDEQFFGPGTRLTVL.

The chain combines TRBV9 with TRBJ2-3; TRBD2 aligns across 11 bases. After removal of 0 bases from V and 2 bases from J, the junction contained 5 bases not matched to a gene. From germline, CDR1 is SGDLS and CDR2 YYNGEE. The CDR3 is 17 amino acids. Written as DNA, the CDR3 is TGTGCCAGCAGCGTAGGGGCTAGCGGGGGGCTCACAGATACGCAGTATTTT. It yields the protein CASSVGASGGLTDTQYF. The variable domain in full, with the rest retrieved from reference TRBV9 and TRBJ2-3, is DSGVTQTPKHLITATGQRVTLRCSPRSGDLSVYWYQQSLDQGLQFLIQYYNGEERAKGNILERFSAQQFPDLHSELNLSSLELGDSALYFCASSVGASGGLTDTQYFGPGTRLTVL.

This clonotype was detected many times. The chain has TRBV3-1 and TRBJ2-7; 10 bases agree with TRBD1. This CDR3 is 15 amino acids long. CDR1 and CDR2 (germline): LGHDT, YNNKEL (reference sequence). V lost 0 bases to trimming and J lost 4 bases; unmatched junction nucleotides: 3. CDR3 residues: CASSQDDRGRYEQYF. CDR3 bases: TGTGCCAGCAGCCAAGATGACAGGGGGCGATACGAGCAGTACTTC.

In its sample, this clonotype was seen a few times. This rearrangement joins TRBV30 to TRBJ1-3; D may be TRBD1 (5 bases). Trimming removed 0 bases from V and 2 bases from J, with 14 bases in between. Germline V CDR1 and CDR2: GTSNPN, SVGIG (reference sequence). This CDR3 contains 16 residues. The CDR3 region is CAWSVRGGSAGNTIYF. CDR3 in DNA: TGTGCCTGGAGTGTACGGGGGGGTTCGGCTGGAAACACCATATATTTT.

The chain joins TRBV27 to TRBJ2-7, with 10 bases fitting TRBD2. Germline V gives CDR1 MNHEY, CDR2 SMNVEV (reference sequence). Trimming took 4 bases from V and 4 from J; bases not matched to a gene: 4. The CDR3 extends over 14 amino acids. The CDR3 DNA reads TGTGCCAGCAGTTGGAGTAGCGGGGGGTACGAGCAGTACTTC. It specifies CASSWSSGGYEQYF.

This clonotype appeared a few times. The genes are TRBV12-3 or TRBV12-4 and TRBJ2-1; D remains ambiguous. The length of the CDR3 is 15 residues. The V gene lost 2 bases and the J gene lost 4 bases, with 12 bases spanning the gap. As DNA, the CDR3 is TGTGCCAGCAGTTTAAAAGCTCTGGCGTACAATGAGCAGTTCTTC. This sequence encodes CASSLKALAYNEQFF.